Sequencing of this T cell receptor beta chain was carried out in a study of T-cell reconstitution after alpha-beta-depleted transplantation in children (dated by TCRdb to 2015 to 2016). Turning to the overall study: T-cell immune reconstitution after TCRalphabeta/CD19-depleted allogeneic hematopoietic cell transplantation in children was quantitatively tracked in the study by means of TCR repertoire profiling. Findings and caveats that apply to the study as a whole: The apparently early recovery of alphabetaT-cell counts about two months after transplant reportedly depended on only several hundred rapidly expanded clones that came from non-depleted graft cells. The frequencies of hyperexpanded clones fell over the following months, and after one year, T-cell counts and TCRbeta diversity were mostly attributed to newly produced T cells. In some patients, the high TCRbeta diversity seen at day 60 was put down to recipient T cells and intrathymic progenitors that had survived conditioning.

The intended sense of this specimen's treatment or condition label: allogeneic hematopoietic cell transplantation with graft depleted of TCRalphabeta T cells and CD19 B cells. TCRalphabeta/CD19-depleted allogeneic hematopoietic cell grafts were given to the transplant recipients, all of whom were children. This clonotype showed up just a few times. The antigen it binds to is not known. Base qualities are not provided; no much larger clone lies one nucleotide away. The library was generated by PCR. Sequencing took place on an Illumina HiSeq 2500. TCR libraries were prepared with molecular barcoding, using unique molecular identifiers to normalize TCRbeta repertoire quantification. TCRdb passed the public sequencing reads through fastp at Q25 and MiXCR, retaining productive beta sequences. Each entry is one CDR3 protein sequence, shown with its most common DNA and genes. The sample contains hundreds of thousands of distinct CDR3 sequences, around 15% of them found a single time. Around 28% of the sample rests with the top ten.

V sheds 6 bases and J sheds 5 bases, leaving 21 bases between their ends. The CDR3 holds 16 amino acids from the cysteine to the phenylalanine. Of all the DNA, just the CDR3 is kept, 48 bases in frame from base 1. CDR1 and CDR2 are read off the germline V gene as MNHEY and SVGEGT. The chain joins TRBV6-2 or TRBV6-3 to TRBJ2-3; the D gene is not confidently resolved. Sequencing was performed on PBMCs, mostly from graft donor cells, taken 360 days after TCRalphabeta/CD19-depleted stem cell transplant. The clonotype originates from a boy in the first two years of life who had a stem cell transplant for Wiskott-Aldrich syndrome, so the T cells may come from the graft donor. The CDR3 reads CASSLDGPTLGDTQYF. At the DNA level, the sequence is TGTGCCAGCAGCCTCGACGGACCCACACTGGGAGATACGCAGTATTTT.